This TCR beta chain was retrieved from a study of T-cell memory formation after mild COVID-19. Using its own MiXCR run on the 5' RACE reads, TCRdb lists one record per CDR3 protein. The sample consists of almost 550,000 distinct CDR3 sequences, just over 20% of them appearing once. The V end lost 3 bases, the J end lost 1 base, and 13 bases lay between the germline ends. CDR3 length: 15 residues. Germline V gene data show CDR1 as MNHNS and CDR2 as SASEGT. The chain links TRBV6-1 to TRBJ2-7; a possible D gene is TRBD2 (5 bases). Sequenced input: PBMCs or a T cell subset sorted from them (not recorded which). The receptor was isolated from an adult woman who had mild COVID-19 (a few samples of this study predate the infection). Cell type and time point are not known. The CDR3 bases are TGTGCCAGCAGTGAGTTCGGAGGCCTATCCTACGAGCAGTACTTC. This gives the protein CASSEFGGLSYEQYF.